This note documents a single T cell receptor (beta chain) sequence. Its cognate antigen has yet to be identified. Base qualities are not at hand, and no much larger clone is one base apart. The trial excluded patients who had a history of autoimmune disease or were on systemic immunosuppression. Peripheral blood for TCR sequencing was drawn from every dose cohort at baseline, at cycle 4 day 1 and at cycle 7 day 1. The samples were drawn from a first-in-human, open-label, multicenter phase I dose-escalation trial of ivuxolimab. Adults with locally advanced or metastatic melanoma, renal cell, hepatocellular, or head and neck squamous cell carcinoma were enrolled in the trial. Before TCR sequencing, CD4+ T cells and CD8+ T cells from peripheral blood were sorted into separate populations. The germline V gene yields SQVTM for CDR1 and ANQGSEA for CDR2. V is shortened by 0 bases, J by 4 bases, and the region joining them spans 9 bases. CDR3 length: 13 amino acids, cysteine to phenylalanine. Just the 39-base CDR3 DNA is kept, in frame starting at base 1.

Genomic DNA was isolated from the sorted cells so that the TCRbeta CDR3 region could be sequenced. The immunoSEQ Assay was used for sequencing of TCRbeta CDR3 regions. TCRdb provides this immuneACCESS table in a form limited to in-frame rearrangements. Some clones are lacking; in checked studies, under half of them reflect an unresolved V gene, and why the rest are absent is not known. Here the sample has under 100,000 clones; 65% to 85% occur a single time. The ten top clones hold 4.6% of the sample. The sample is drawn from a study of OX40 agonist ivuxolimab in advanced cancers. Study-wide context: Ivuxolimab, which targeted the costimulatory receptor OX40 (CD134), was an agonistic, fully human IgG2 monoclonal antibody. Three dose-escalation patients achieved partial responses, one with hepatocellular carcinoma and two with cutaneous melanoma. Of the approximately 53 patients in dose escalation, about 20 had hepatocellular carcinoma, some 15 had melanoma, 9 had renal cell carcinoma and 9 had head and neck cancer. Intravenous ivuxolimab was administered to patients every 2 weeks at six dose levels: 0.01, 0.1, 0.3, 1.5, 3 and 10 mg/kg. The paper describes the monotherapy dose-escalation part (N of about 47 patients) of the phase I trial of ivuxolimab. Peripheral TCRbeta sequencing was intended to test whether TCR sequence diversity was altered and clonal T-cell expansion was caused by ivuxolimab. In the dose-escalation cohort, 75% to 90% of patients were male, and the mean age was approximately 60 years with a range of 23 to 79. Patients were allowed to have had prior anti-PD-1, anti-PD-L1 or anti-CTLA-4 therapy, and 40% of the dose-escalation patients had been treated with checkpoint inhibitors.

Study-level results and caveats: Low levels of normalized T-cell clonal expansion were also seen in some patients who did not respond. Partial responders in the 0.1-3.0 mg/kg groups had among the lowest normalized peripheral clonal expansion, especially among CD8+ T cells. On average, CD8+ T cells showed more expanded clones than CD4+ T cells after ivuxolimab. At doses from 0.1 to 3.0 mg/kg, clonal expansion was seen in both CD4+ and CD8+ blood T cells between baseline and week 6. Which antigens the clonally expanded peripheral T cells were specific for was not determined.

This receptor chain uses TRBV29-1 and TRBJ1-2; too little of a D gene remains to name it. This TCR was sampled from an adult with an advanced solid tumor such as melanoma, head and neck, liver or kidney cancer. The starting material was CD4+ or CD8+ T cells sorted from blood, obtained in a trial of the OX40 agonist ivuxolimab. Here is the DNA: TGCAGCGTTGAAGATGTAGCATTCTATGGCTACACCTTC. The encoded protein is CSVEDVAFYGYTF.